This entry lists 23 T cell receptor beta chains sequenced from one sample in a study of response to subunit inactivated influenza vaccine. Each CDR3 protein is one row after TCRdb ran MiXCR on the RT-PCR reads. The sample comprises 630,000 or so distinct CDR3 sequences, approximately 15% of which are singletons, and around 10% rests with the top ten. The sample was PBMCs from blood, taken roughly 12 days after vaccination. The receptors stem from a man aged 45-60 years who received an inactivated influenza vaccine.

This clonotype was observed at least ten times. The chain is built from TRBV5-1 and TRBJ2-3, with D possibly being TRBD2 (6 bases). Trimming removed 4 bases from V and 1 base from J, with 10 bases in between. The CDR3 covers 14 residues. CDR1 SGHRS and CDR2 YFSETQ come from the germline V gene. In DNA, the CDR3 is TGCGCCAGCAGCATCGAGCGGGGCACAGATACGCAGTATTTT. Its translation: CASSIERGTDTQYF.

The CDR3 bases are TGTGCCAGCAGCTCCCGGACCTCTGGCCACACTGAAGCTTTCTTT. Residues: CASSSRTSGHTEAFF. The chain carries TRBV5-5 and TRBJ1-1; D is unresolved. The germline CDR1 and CDR2 sequences are SGHKS and YYEKEE (reference sequence). Trimming removed 3 bases from V and 3 bases from J, with 15 bases in between. This CDR3 has 15 residues. Drawing the rest from reference TRBV5-5 and TRBJ1-1, the complete variable domain is DAGVTQSPTHLIKTRGQQVTLRCSPISGHKSVSWYQQVLGQGPQFIFQYYEKEERGRGNFPDRFSARQFPNYSSELNVNALLLGDSALYLCASSSRTSGHTEAFFGQGTRLTVV.

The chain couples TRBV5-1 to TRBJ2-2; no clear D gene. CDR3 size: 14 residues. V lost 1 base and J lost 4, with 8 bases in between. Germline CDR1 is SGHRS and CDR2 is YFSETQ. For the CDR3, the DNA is TGCGCCAGCAGCTTGATTAGTCTCACCGGGGAGCTGTTTTTT. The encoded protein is CASSLISLTGELFF.

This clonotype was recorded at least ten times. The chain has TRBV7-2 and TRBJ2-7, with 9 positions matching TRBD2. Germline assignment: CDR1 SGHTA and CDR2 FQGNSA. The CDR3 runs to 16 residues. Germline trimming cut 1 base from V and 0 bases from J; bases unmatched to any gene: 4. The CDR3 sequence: CASSLGSGRSSYEQYF. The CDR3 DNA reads TGTGCCAGCAGCTTAGGAAGCGGGAGGAGCTCCTACGAGCAGTACTTC.

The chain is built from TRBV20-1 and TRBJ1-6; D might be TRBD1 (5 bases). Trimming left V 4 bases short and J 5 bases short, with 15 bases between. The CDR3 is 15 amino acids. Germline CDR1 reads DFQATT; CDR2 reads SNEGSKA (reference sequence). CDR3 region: CSATKPGPNNSPLHF. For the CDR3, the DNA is TGCAGTGCTACGAAACCGGGACCTAATAATTCACCCCTCCACTTT.

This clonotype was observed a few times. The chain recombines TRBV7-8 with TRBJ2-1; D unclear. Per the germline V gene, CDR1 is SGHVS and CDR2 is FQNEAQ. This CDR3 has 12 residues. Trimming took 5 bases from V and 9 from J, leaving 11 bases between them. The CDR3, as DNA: TGTGCCAGCAGCCCCCCAGCCGGTGAGCAGTTCTTC. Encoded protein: CASSPPAGEQFF.

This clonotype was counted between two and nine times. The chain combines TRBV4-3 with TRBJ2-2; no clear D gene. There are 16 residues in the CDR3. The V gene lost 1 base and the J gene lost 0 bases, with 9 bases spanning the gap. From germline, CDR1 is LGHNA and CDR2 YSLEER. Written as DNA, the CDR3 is TGCGCCAGCAGCCAAGTAGGCGGCTCGAACACCGGGGAGCTGTTTTTT. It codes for CASSQVGGSNTGELFF.

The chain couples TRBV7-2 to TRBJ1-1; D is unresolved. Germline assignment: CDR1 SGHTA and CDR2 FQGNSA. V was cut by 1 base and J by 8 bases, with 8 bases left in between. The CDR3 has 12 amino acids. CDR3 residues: CASSLGREEAFF. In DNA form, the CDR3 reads TGTGCCAGCAGCTTAGGACGGGAAGAAGCTTTCTTT.

DNA for the CDR3: TGCGCCAGCAGCTTGGGGAGTGCAACTAATGAAAAACTGTTTTTT. Encoded protein: CASSLGSATNEKLFF. The chain joins TRBV5-1 to TRBJ1-4, with no clear D. V lost 0 bases to trimming and J lost 0 bases, with 6 bases between them. The CDR3 runs 15 residues. The germline CDR1 and CDR2 sequences are SGHRS and YFSETQ.

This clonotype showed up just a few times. DNA for the CDR3: TGCAGTGCTAGTACGGTGGGGTCGGGACTAGCGGGGACCAACGAGCAGTTCTTC. Translating gives CSASTVGSGLAGTNEQFF. This chain links TRBV20-1 with TRBJ2-1; 13 positions match TRBD2. The V gene end was trimmed by 3 bases and the J gene end by 10 bases; junction bases not matched to a gene: 18. CDR1 and CDR2 (germline): DFQATT, SNEGSKA (reference sequence). This CDR3 contains 18 residues.

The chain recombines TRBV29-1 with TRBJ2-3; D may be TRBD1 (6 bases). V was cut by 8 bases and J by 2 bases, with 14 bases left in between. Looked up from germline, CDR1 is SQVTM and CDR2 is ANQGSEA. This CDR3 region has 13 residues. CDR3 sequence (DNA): TGCAGCACACAGGGTCCTCTCACAGATACGCAGTATTTT. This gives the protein CSTQGPLTDTQYF.

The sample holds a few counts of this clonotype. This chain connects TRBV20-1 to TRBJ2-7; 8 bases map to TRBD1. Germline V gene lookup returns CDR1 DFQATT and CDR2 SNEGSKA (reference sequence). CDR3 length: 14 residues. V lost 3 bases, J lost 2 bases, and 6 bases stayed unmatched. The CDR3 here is CSASPVQGAYEQYF. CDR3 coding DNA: TGCAGTGCTAGCCCGGTACAGGGGGCCTACGAGCAGTACTTC.

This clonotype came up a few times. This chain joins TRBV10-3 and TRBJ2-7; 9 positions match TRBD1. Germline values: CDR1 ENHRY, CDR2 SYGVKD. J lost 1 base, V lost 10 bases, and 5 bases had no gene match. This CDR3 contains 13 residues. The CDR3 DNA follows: TGTGCCACCCTGACAGGGGGTTCCTACGAGCAGTACTTC. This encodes CATLTGGSYEQYF.

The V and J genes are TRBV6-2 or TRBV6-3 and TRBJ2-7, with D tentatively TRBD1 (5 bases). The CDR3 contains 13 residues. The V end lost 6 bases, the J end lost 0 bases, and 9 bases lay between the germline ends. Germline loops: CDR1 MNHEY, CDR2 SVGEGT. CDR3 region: CASSVRDSYEQYF. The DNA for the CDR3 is TGTGCCAGCAGCGTCAGGGACTCCTACGAGCAGTACTTC.

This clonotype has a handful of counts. The CDR3 loop reads CASSLKGAYGYTF. The DNA of the CDR3 is TGTGCCAGCAGTTTGAAGGGTGCCTATGGCTACACCTTC. The chain couples TRBV28 to TRBJ1-2, with D hard to call. Germline CDR1 is MDHEN and CDR2 is SYDVKM. The CDR3 is made up of 13 amino acids. Between the trimmed V and J ends, which lost 3 bases and 4 bases, there was a span of 9 bases.

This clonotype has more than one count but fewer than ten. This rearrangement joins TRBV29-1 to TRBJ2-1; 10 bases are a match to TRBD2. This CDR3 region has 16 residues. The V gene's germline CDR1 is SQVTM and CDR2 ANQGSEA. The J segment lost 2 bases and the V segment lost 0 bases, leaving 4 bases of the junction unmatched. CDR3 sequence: CSVEELAGLTYNEQFF. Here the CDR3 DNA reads TGCAGCGTTGAAGAACTAGCGGGGCTAACCTACAATGAGCAGTTCTTC.

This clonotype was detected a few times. The chain's CDR3 is CASSAGTGSLNEQFF. CDR3 DNA sequence: TGTGCCAGCAGCGCCGGGACAGGGAGCCTCAATGAGCAGTTCTTC. The chain couples TRBV6-4 to TRBJ2-1; TRBD1 agrees at 9 bases. V trimming: 6 bases; J trimming: 6 bases; junction bases outside the gene matches: 9. In germline, CDR1 is MRHNA, CDR2 SNTAGT. The CDR3 spans 15 residues.

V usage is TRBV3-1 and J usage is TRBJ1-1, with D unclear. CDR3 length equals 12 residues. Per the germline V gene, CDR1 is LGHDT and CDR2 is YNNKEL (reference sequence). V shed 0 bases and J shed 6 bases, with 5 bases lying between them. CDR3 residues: CASSQDSAEAFF. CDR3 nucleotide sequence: TGTGCCAGCAGCCAAGATAGCGCTGAAGCTTTCTTT.

CDR3: CSAMQPSGSNEQFF. CDR3 bases: TGCAGTGCTATGCAGCCCAGCGGGAGCAATGAGCAGTTCTTC. The chain joins TRBV20-1 to TRBJ2-1; 8 bases map to TRBD2. J gave up 6 bases and V 4 bases, and 8 bases lay outside the gene matches. The CDR3 extends over 14 amino acids. The germline CDR1 and CDR2 sequences are DFQATT and SNEGSKA (reference sequence).

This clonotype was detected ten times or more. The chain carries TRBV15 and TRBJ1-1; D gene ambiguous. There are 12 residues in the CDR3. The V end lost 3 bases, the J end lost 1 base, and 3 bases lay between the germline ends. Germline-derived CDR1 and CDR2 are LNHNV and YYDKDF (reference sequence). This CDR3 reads CATSRENTEAFF. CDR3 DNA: TGTGCCACCAGCAGGGAGAACACTGAAGCTTTCTTT.

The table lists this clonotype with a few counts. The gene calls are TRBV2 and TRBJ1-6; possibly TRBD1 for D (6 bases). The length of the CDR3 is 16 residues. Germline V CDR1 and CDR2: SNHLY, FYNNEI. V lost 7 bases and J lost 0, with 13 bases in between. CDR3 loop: CASTRQGGSYNSPLHF. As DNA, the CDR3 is TGTGCCAGCACGAGACAAGGGGGCTCCTATAATTCACCCCTCCACTTT.

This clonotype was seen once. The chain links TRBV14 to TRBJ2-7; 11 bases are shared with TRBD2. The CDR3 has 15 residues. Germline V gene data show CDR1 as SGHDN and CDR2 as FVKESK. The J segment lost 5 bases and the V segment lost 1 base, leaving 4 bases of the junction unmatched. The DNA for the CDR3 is TGTGCCAGCAGCCAAGCACTAGCGGGAGTGGACGAGCAGTACTTC. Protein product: CASSQALAGVDEQYF.

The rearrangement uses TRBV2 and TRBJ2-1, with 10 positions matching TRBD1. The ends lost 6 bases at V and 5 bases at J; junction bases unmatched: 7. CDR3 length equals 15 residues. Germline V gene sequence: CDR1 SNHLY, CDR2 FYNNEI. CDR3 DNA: TGTGCCAGCAGAAAGGGACAGGGGAGTAACAATGAGCAGTTCTTC. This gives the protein CASRKGQGSNNEQFF.